The source of this TCR beta chain is a study of blood T cell repertoires in COVID-19. This CDR3 has 17 amino acids. The V gene's germline CDR1 is MNHEY and CDR2 SMNVEV (reference sequence). V shed 6 bases and J shed 0 bases, with 18 bases lying between them. In the original processing: The authors estimated nucleated cell counts from reference gene primer amplification. The table came from immunoSEQ multiplex PCR; TCRdb's copy has only in-frame clones and leaves some out. V and J calls and clone size are as listed in that table; D and trimming were resolved from the DNA. The table lists roughly 250,000 clones, roughly 91% of them singletons.

The TCR originated in a woman in her forties who had recovered from COVID-19. The material sequenced was peripheral blood. V is TRBV27 and J is TRBJ2-1; D gene uncertain. This chain's CDR3 is CASSPTRLRSSYNEQFF. In DNA form, the CDR3 reads TGTGCCAGCAGCCCCACCCGACTGCGAAGCTCCTACAATGAGCAGTTCTTC.